This passage covers 27 T cell receptor beta chains from one sample sequenced in a study of blood T cell repertoires in COVID-19. Here immunoSEQ multiplex PCR was the method, and the copy in TCRdb shows in-frame clones only, minus some. This table holds some 290,000 clones, approximately 87% found once. The sample consisted of peripheral blood. These receptors came from a man aged 60 to 69 who had recovered from COVID-19.

This chain connects TRBV6-2 or TRBV6-3 to TRBJ1-5; D uncertain. CDR3 length equals 15 residues. Deletions cut 5 bases from V and 1 base from J, with 12 bases between. The V gene's germline CDR1 is MNHEY and CDR2 SVGEGT. The CDR3 reads CASSPQDLSNQPQHF. The DNA for the CDR3 is TGTGCCAGCAGTCCCCAGGACTTAAGCAATCAGCCCCAGCATTTT.

The rearrangement links TRBV5-3 to TRBJ2-4; TRBD2 is a possible D gene (6 bases). TRBV5-3 is marked as an open reading frame, function uncertain. The CDR3 loop spans 17 amino acids. Trimming removed 4 bases from V and 2 bases from J, with 19 bases in between. The CDR3 sequence is CARSTPPGLPTKNIQYF. In DNA, the CDR3 is TGTGCCAGAAGCACCCCCCCGGGACTCCCCACCAAAAACATTCAGTACTTC.

This chain links TRBV30 with TRBJ2-1; 12 positions match TRBD2. Germline CDR1 reads GTSNPN; CDR2 reads SVGIG (reference sequence). Trimming at V came to 1 base and at J to 15 bases, leaving 7 bases not matched to a gene. The CDR3 is 13 residues long. CDR3 DNA sequence: TGTGCCTGGAGTGGGCGGACTAGCGGGATTCTGTTCTTC. Protein product: CAWSGRTSGILFF. The whole variable domain, filled in from reference TRBV30 and TRBJ2-1, reads SQTIHQWPATLVQPVGSPLSLECTVEGTSNPNLYWYRQAAGRGLQLLFYSVGIGQISSEVPQNLSASRPQDRQFILSSKKLLLSDSGFYLCAWSGRTSGILFFGPGTRLTVL.

The CDR3 spells CASGLLGGRAEQYF. The CDR3 region has the DNA TGTGCTAGTGGTTTATTGGGTGGGAGGGCCGAGCAGTACTTC. J is TRBJ2-7 and V is TRBV12-5, with TRBD2 matching over 7 bases. This CDR3 contains 14 residues. V shed 3 bases and J 6 bases; nucleotides not matched to a gene: 8. Per germline, CDR1 LGHNT and CDR2 FRNRAP.

The chain recombines TRBV10-1 with TRBJ2-7; 8 bases agree with TRBD1. There are 15 residues in the CDR3. Per germline, CDR1 WNHNN and CDR2 SYGVQD (reference sequence). The junction had 11 bases not matched to a gene; V was cut back by 1 base and J by 9 bases. The CDR3 DNA follows: TGCGCCAGCAGTGAGTGGGCAGGGGGCTACGAAGGGCAGTACTTC. It is translated as CASSEWAGGYEGQYF.

This clone appeared a few times. The rearrangement links TRBV6-6 to TRBJ2-1; 7 bases agree with TRBD2. The germline V gene encodes CDR1 MNHNY and CDR2 SVGAGI (reference sequence). The CDR3 spans 11 residues. V was clipped by 7 bases and J by 10 bases; unmatched bases: 4. The CDR3 DNA reads TGTGCCAGCATGGGGGGGGAAGAGCAGTTCTTC. This translates into CASMGGEEQFF.

The chain is built from TRBV6-1 and TRBJ2-7; TRBD1 agrees at 7 bases. There are 15 residues in the CDR3. J was trimmed by 2 bases and V by 1 base; bases with no gene match: 5. The germline CDR1 and CDR2 sequences are MNHNS and SASEGT. The CDR3 DNA sequence: TGTGCCAGCAGTGAAGGACAGGGAAAAACCTACGAGCAGTACTTC. As protein: CASSEGQGKTYEQYF.

CDR3 residues: CAWSLNNQPQHF. The CDR3 DNA sequence: TGTGCCTGGAGTCTTAACAATCAGCCCCAGCATTTT. The chain combines TRBV30 with TRBJ1-5; D gene unclear. The germline CDR1 and CDR2 sequences are GTSNPN and SVGIG (reference sequence). The CDR3 length is 12 residues. V was trimmed by 2 bases and J by 3 bases, leaving 5 bases between them.

The rearrangement joins TRBV7-8 to TRBJ2-5; 9 bases line up with TRBD2. The ends lost 3 bases at V and 4 bases at J; junction bases unmatched: 6. Germline CDR1 and CDR2: SGHVS and FQNEAQ. The CDR3 contains 15 residues. CDR3 sequence (DNA): TGTGCCAGCAGCTTCGGGACTAGCAGAGTAGAGACCCAGTACTTC. Protein product: CASSFGTSRVETQYF.

A single count supports this clone. The chain links TRBV30 to TRBJ2-7; possible D gene TRBD2, 5 bases. The germline V and J ends were trimmed by 2 bases and 3 bases, with 11 bases remaining between them. Germline CDR1 and CDR2: GTSNPN and SVGIG (reference sequence). This CDR3 has 13 residues. As DNA, the CDR3 is TGTGCCTGGAGTTCGGGGTTCCTCTACGAGCAGTACTTC. Translated, it gives CAWSSGFLYEQYF.

This chain links TRBV5-5 with TRBJ2-4; D call uncertain. Looked up from germline, CDR1 is SGHKS and CDR2 is YYEKEE (reference sequence). Deletions cut 0 bases from V and 0 bases from J, with 10 bases between. The CDR3 is made up of 16 amino acids. CDR3 region: CASSLGSAKAKNIQYF. CDR3 nucleotides: TGTGCCAGCAGCTTGGGCAGCGCCAAAGCCAAAAACATTCAGTACTTC.

This clone turned up a few times. The chain recombines TRBV7-2 with TRBJ1-3; D remains unclear. V was pared by 1 base and J by 4 bases, with 14 bases between. The CDR3 spans 16 residues. CDR1 and CDR2 from the germline V gene are SGHTA and FQGNSA. The CDR3 nucleotides are TGTGCCAGCAGCTTAGATTTTTCCCGCGGAGGAAACACCATATATTTT. It specifies CASSLDFSRGGNTIYF.

The rearrangement uses TRBV7-9 and TRBJ1-4; D not resolved. This CDR3 contains 14 residues. V was shortened by 5 bases and J by 7 bases, with 14 bases between the two germline ends. Germline loops: CDR1 SEHNR, CDR2 FQNEAQ (reference sequence). CDR3 amino acids: CASSPGITSEKLFF. The CDR3 nucleotides read TGTGCCAGCAGCCCCGGGATCACCAGTGAAAAACTGTTTTTT.

V usage is TRBV29-1 and J usage is TRBJ2-2; 8 bases align to TRBD1. This CDR3 has 12 amino acids. The ends lost 7 bases at V and 4 bases at J; junction bases unmatched: 2. The germline gives CDR1 SQVTM, CDR2 ANQGSEA. Written as DNA, the CDR3 is TGCAGCGCTACAGGGGGCACCGGGGAGCTGTTTTTT. It codes for CSATGGTGELFF.

The sample holds a few counts of this clone. The chain couples TRBV5-1 to TRBJ1-1, with D perhaps matching TRBD1 (6 bases). The germline V and J ends were trimmed by 1 base and 3 bases, with 10 bases remaining between them. This CDR3 has 14 residues. CDR1 is SGHRS and CDR2 is YFSETQ in the germline V gene. CDR3 DNA sequence: TGCGCCAGCAGCTTGCTAAGACAGGACACTGAAGCTTTCTTT. Translated: CASSLLRQDTEAFF.

The V and J genes are TRBV7-8 and TRBJ1-4, with TRBD1 matching 7 bases. The CDR3 totals 14 residues. CDR1 is SGHVS and CDR2 is FQNEAQ in the germline V gene. V gave up 5 bases and J gave up 8 bases; unmatched junction bases: 8. Here the CDR3 DNA reads TGTGCCAGCAGCGAACGGACAGGTCAGGAAAAACTGTTTTTT. Its protein is CASSERTGQEKLFF.

The chain recombines TRBV6-5 with TRBJ2-1; 10 bases align to TRBD1. Trimming at V came to 5 bases and at J to 5 bases, leaving 6 bases not matched to a gene. This CDR3 is built from 15 residues. Germline values: CDR1 MNHEY, CDR2 SVGAGI. The DNA for the CDR3 is TGTGCCAGCAGTACCCGGGACAGGGGCCACAATGAGCAGTTCTTC. This encodes CASSTRDRGHNEQFF.

J is TRBJ2-3 and V is TRBV7-6, with 8 positions matching TRBD1. The CDR3 length is 18 residues. Per germline, CDR1 SGHVS and CDR2 FNYEAQ. After removal of 5 bases from V and 6 bases from J, the junction contained 19 bases not matched to a gene. CDR3 in amino acids: CASSRSLRGTQGADTQYF. The CDR3 coding sequence is TGTGCCAGCAGCCGTTCCCTCAGGGGGACCCAGGGGGCGGATACGCAGTATTTT.

This rearrangement joins TRBV28 to TRBJ2-4; D gene uncertain. V lost 5 bases to trimming and J lost 1 base, with 12 bases between them. Germline CDR1 is MDHEN and CDR2 is SYDVKM. The length of the CDR3 is 15 residues. The CDR3 coding sequence is TGTGCCAGCAGTCCCCCAGCCAGGGCCAAAAACATTCAGTACTTC. Protein sequence: CASSPPARAKNIQYF.

V is TRBV5-5 and J is TRBJ1-5, with no clear D. The V and J ends lost 4 bases and 0 bases respectively, with 8 bases between them. This CDR3 comprises 14 residues. Germline V gene sequence: CDR1 SGHKS, CDR2 YYEKEE (reference sequence). The CDR3 spells CASSPTISNQPQHF. Written as DNA, the CDR3 is TGTGCCAGCAGCCCTACCATTAGCAATCAGCCCCAGCATTTT.

The genes are TRBV5-1 and TRBJ2-1, with 8 positions matching TRBD2. The CDR3 sequence is 15 residues long. Trimming cost V 4 bases and J 3 bases; bases outside gene matches: 6. From germline, CDR1 is SGHRS and CDR2 YFSETQ. CDR3 DNA: TGCGCCAGCAGCACAGCGGGAGAATTCTACAATGAGCAGTTCTTC. Translated, it gives CASSTAGEFYNEQFF. The whole variable domain, remainder taken from reference TRBV5-1 and TRBJ2-1, is KAGVTQTPRYLIKTRGQQVTLSCSPISGHRSVSWYQQTPGQGLQFLFEYFSETQRNKGNFPGRFSGRQFSNSRSEMNVSTLELGDSALYLCASSTAGEFYNEQFFGPGTRLTVL.

The V and J genes are TRBV14 and TRBJ1-1; TRBD1 matches at 9 bases. The junction had 9 bases not matched to a gene; V was cut back by 4 bases and J by 9 bases. Germline values: CDR1 SGHDN, CDR2 FVKESK. There are 14 residues in the CDR3. The CDR3 DNA reads as TGTGCCAGCAGCCCGCCGGGACAGGGACTAAAAGCTTTCTTT. This sequence encodes CASSPPGQGLKAFF.

The table lists this clone with a few counts. The V gene is TRBV19, the J gene TRBJ2-7, with D tentatively TRBD2 (5 bases). The germline CDR1 and CDR2 sequences are LNHDA and SQIVND (reference sequence). The CDR3 is made up of 13 amino acids. V was trimmed by 6 bases and J by 3 bases, leaving 12 bases between them. This chain's CDR3 is CASRPLAGYEQYF. CDR3 coding DNA: TGTGCCAGTAGGCCCCTAGCAGGCTACGAGCAGTACTTC. Drawing the rest from reference TRBV19 and TRBJ2-7, the complete variable domain is DGGITQSPKYLFRKEGQNVTLSCEQNLNHDAMYWYRQDPGQGLRLIYYSQIVNDFQKGDIAEGYSVSREKKESFPLTVTSAQKNPTAFYLCASRPLAGYEQYFGPGTRLTVT.

This chain links TRBV4-1 with TRBJ1-1, with D possibly being TRBD1 (6 bases). CDR3 length: 17 residues. Germline V lookup: CDR1 MGHRA, CDR2 YSYEKL. Between the trimmed V and J ends, which lost 1 base and 5 bases, there was a span of 20 bases. The CDR3 sequence is CASSQGPQGLRGTEAFF. CDR3 in DNA: TGCGCCAGCAGCCAAGGTCCCCAGGGGCTCCGTGGGACTGAAGCTTTCTTT.

V and J are TRBV2 and TRBJ2-1; 7 bases agree with TRBD2. V lost 6 bases to trimming and J lost 2 bases; unmatched junction nucleotides: 7. The germline V gene has CDR1 SNHLY and CDR2 FYNNEI. CDR3 length: 15 amino acids. The CDR3 loop is CASRASGTTYNEQFF. CDR3 nucleotide sequence: TGTGCCAGCAGAGCGTCCGGGACTACCTACAATGAGCAGTTCTTC.

The rearrangement uses TRBV2 and TRBJ2-3, with 11 bases identical to TRBD2. V was pared by 2 bases and J by 5 bases, with 6 bases of the junction left unmatched. The CDR3 extends over 16 amino acids. Germline values: CDR1 SNHLY, CDR2 FYNNEI. CDR3 bases: TGTGCCAGCAGTGAAATGACTAGCGGGACCGGAGATACGCAGTATTTT. Translating it yields CASSEMTSGTGDTQYF.

The chain combines TRBV27 with TRBJ2-7; 8 bases are shared with TRBD1. J was trimmed by 7 bases and V by 7 bases; bases with no gene match: 9. The CDR3 length is 13 residues. Germline assignment: CDR1 MNHEY and CDR2 SMNVEV (reference sequence). The CDR3 reads CASTRSGGGEQYF. In DNA, the CDR3 is TGTGCCAGCACCAGATCAGGGGGCGGGGAGCAGTACTTC.